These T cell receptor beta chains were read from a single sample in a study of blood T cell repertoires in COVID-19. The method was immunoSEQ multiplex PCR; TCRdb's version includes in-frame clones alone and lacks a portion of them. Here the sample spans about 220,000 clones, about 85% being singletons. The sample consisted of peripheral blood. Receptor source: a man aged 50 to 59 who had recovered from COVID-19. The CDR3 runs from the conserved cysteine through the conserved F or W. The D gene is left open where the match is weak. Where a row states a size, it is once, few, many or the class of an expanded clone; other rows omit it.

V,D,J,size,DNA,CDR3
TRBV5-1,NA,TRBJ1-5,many,TGCGCCAGCAGCTTGGGGGGACAAGTCAATCAGCCCCAGCATTTT,CASSLGGQVNQPQHF
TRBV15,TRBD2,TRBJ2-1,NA,TGTGCCACCAGCAGAGGAACTAGCGTTTCTGACAATGAGCAGTTCTTC,CATSRGTSVSDNEQFF
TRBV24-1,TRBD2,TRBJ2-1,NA,TGTGCCACCAGTGATTCTACTAGCGGGAGAGGGAATGAGCAGTTCTTC,CATSDSTSGRGNEQFF
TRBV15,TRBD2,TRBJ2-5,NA,TGTGCCACCAGCAGAGATCAGGGGACTAGCGGGAGGAAGGATGTGACCCAGTACTTC,CATSRDQGTSGRKDVTQYF
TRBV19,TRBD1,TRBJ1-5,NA,TGTGCCAGTAGTTGGGACAGTATCAATCAGCCCCAGCATTTT,CASSWDSINQPQHF
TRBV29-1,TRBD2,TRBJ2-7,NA,TGCAGCGTTGGGTTTGCTAGCGGGAACTCCTACGAGCAGTACTTC,CSVGFASGNSYEQYF
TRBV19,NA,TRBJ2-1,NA,TGTGCCAGTAGTATACCCAGGGCCGACGCGAATGAGCAGTTCTTC,CASSIPRADANEQFF
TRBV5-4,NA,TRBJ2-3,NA,TGTGCCAGCAGTCGTTCTAGCACAGATACGCAGTATTTT,CASSRSSTDTQYF
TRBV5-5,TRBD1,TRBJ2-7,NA,TGTGCCAGCAGCTTAGGGGGCGACAGAACGTACGAGCAGTACTTC,CASSLGGDRTYEQYF
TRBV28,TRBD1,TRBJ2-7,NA,TGTGCCAGCAGACAACCGGGACAGGGGCTTTACGAGCAGTACTTC,CASRQPGQGLYEQYF
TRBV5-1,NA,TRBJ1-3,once,TGCGCCAGCAGCTTGGCCCCAGGGGACGGAAACACCATATATTTT,CASSLAPGDGNTIYF
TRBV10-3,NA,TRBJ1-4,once,TGTGCCATCAGTCCGGGTCCGGGAACTAATGAAAAACTGTTTTTT,CAISPGPGTNEKLFF
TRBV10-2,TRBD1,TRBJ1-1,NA,TGCGCCAGCATGAACCCGACAGGGGGTACTGAAGCTTTCTTT,CASMNPTGGTEAFF
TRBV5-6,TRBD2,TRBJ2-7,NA,TGTGCCAGCAGCTTGTTGGCGGGAGATAAGTACAAGCAGTACTTC,CASSLLAGDKYKQYF
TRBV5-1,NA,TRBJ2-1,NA,TGCGCCAGCAGCTTGGAGCCGGGGGTGGACAATGAGCAGTTCTTC,CASSLEPGVDNEQFF
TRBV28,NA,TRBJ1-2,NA,TGTGCCAGCAGTCCTCCGGGAACGTATGGCTACACCTTC,CASSPPGTYGYTF
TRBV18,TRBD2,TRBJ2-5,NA,TGTGCCAGCTCACCGGGGCTAGCGGGAGAGACCCAGTACTTC,CASSPGLAGETQYF
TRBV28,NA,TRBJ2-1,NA,TGTGCCAGCAGTACACAGGTGAATGAGCAGTTCTTC,CASSTQVNEQFF
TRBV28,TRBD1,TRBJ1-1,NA,TGTGCCACCTCGGACAGGCGCCTTGGGATGGAAGCTTTCTTT,CATSDRRLGMEAFF
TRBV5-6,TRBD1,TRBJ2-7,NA,TGTGCCAGCAGCTTGGGACAGGGGTGGTCCTACGAGCAGTACTTC,CASSLGQGWSYEQYF
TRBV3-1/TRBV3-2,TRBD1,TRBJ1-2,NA,TGTGCCAGCAGCCCCGTTTGGCAGGGGGCTGGCTACACCTTC,CASSPVWQGAGYTF
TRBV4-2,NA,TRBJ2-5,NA,TGTGCCAGCAGCCCAGGGAATAGGGAGACCCAGTACTTC,CASSPGNRETQYF
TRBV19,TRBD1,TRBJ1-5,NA,TGTGCCAGTAGTACTCGGGACAGGAGAAATCAGCCCCAGCATTTT,CASSTRDRRNQPQHF
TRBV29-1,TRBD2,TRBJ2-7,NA,TGCAGCGTAGAACTAGCGGGGACGTTCTACGAGCAGTACTTC,CSVELAGTFYEQYF
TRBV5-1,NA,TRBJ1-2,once,TGCGCCAGCAGCTTACCTACTGGGGCCAGGGGCAATGGCTACACCTTC,CASSLPTGARGNGYTF
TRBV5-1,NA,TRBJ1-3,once,TGCGCCAGCAGCCAGGCCGACGGTGGAGGGACTGGAAACACCATATATTTT,CASSQADGGGTGNTIYF
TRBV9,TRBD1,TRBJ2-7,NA,TGTGCCAGCAGCACCGGGACAGGGGGCCTCGGGCAGTACTTC,CASSTGTGGLGQYF
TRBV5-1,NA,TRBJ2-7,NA,TGCGCCAGCAGCTTGGGACCGACTAGTTTCTACGAGCAGTACTTC,CASSLGPTSFYEQYF
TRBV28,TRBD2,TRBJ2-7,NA,TGTGCCAGCAGTTTATTTTCGACTAGCGGGTTCTACGAGCAGTACTTC,CASSLFSTSGFYEQYF
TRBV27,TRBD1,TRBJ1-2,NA,TGTGCCAGCAGTTTAATACGGACAGGGGGCTATGGCTACACCTTC,CASSLIRTGGYGYTF
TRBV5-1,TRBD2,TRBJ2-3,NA,TGCGCCAGCAGCTTGGAGCTAGCGGGAGGGCAGGCAGATACGCAGTATTTT,CASSLELAGGQADTQYF
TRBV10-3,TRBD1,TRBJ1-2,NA,TGTGCCATCAGTTCCGGGACAGGGGTCACTCGAGGCTACACCTTC,CAISSGTGVTRGYTF
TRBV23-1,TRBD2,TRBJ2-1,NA,TGCGCCAGCAGCCTTCGGGGACTAGCGGGAGCAAATGAGCAGTTCTTC,CASSLRGLAGANEQFF
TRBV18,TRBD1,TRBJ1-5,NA,TGTGCCAGCTCACGCAGCAGGGGGGAGGTTCAGCCCCAGCATTTT,CASSRSRGEVQPQHF
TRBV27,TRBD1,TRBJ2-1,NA,TGTGCCAGCAGTATCCGGGACAGGGGACATGCGGGAGCGGGGGAATTCTTC,CASSIRDRGHAGAGEFF
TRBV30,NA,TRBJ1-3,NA,TGTGCCTGGGAAGTAACAGGGTCTGGAAACACCATATATTTT,CAWEVTGSGNTIYF
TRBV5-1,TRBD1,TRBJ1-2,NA,TGCGCCAGCAGCTTGGCCTCGGGACAGGGCTCTGGCTACACCTTC,CASSLASGQGSGYTF